What follows describes a single T cell receptor (beta chain). Its antigen is undetermined. This entry comes from a study of T-cell reconstitution after alpha-beta-depleted transplantation in children. Whole-study results and caveats: T-cell counts and diversity at one year following transplant were attributed mainly to newly produced T cells. Surviving recipient cells, namely T cells and thymic progenitors, were the source of high day-60 TCRbeta diversity in some patients. Alpha-beta T cells present about two months after transplant were reported to originate from several hundred expanded graft clones.

Trimming removed 6 bases from V and 10 bases from J; junction bases left unmatched: 14. Germline-derived CDR1 and CDR2 are DFQATT and SNEGSKA (reference sequence). The CDR3 is 14 residues long. TCRbeta library preparation incorporated unique molecular identifiers. Using its own MiXCR run on the PCR reads, TCRdb lists one record per CDR3 protein. Among about a million distinct CDR3 sequences listed, roughly 29% were seen once. The chain links TRBV20-1 to TRBJ2-1; TRBD1 matches at 8 bases. This TCR was sampled from a boy under two years old who had a stem cell transplant for SCID, so the T cells may come from the graft donor. The material sequenced was PBMCs, mostly from graft donor cells, taken 360 days after TCRalphabeta/CD19-depleted stem cell transplant. Written as DNA, the CDR3 is TGCAGTGCCCCCAAACCCGACAGGGGACGGGAGCAGTTCTTC. Translated, it gives CSAPKPDRGREQFF.